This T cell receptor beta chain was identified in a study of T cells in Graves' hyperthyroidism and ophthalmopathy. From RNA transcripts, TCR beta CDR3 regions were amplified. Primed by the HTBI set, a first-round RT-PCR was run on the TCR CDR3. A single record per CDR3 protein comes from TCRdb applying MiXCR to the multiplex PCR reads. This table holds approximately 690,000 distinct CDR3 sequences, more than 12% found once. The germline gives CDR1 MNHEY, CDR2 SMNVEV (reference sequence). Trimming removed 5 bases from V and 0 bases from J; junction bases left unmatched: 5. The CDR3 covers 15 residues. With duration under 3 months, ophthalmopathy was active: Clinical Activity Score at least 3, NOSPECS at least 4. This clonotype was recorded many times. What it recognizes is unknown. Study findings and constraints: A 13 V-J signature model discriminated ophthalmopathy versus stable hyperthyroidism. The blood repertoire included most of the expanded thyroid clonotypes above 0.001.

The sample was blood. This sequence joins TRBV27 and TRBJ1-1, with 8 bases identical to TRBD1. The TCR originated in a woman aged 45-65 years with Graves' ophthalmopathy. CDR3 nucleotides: TGTGCCAGCAGTGTTAGACAGGGGCTGAACACTGAAGCTTTCTTT. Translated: CASSVRQGLNTEAFF.